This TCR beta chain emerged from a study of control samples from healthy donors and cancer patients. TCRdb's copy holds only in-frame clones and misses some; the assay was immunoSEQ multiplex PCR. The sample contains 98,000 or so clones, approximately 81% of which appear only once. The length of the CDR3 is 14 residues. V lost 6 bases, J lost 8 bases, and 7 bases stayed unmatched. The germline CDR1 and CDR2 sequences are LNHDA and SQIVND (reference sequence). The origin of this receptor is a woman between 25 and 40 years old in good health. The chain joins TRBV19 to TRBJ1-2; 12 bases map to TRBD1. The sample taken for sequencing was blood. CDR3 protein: CASRGTGTGGGYTF. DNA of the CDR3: TGTGCCAGTAGGGGTACCGGGACAGGGGGCGGCTACACCTTC.